These 24 T cell receptor beta chains came from one sample sequenced in a study of T cell repertoires in cytomegalovirus infection. TCRdb processed the reads anew with MiXCR; each CDR3 protein has one entry. The table includes fewer than 550,000 distinct CDR3 sequences, more than 15% detected once. The sample comprised CD8+ T cells from PBMCs. The receptor set was obtained from a human donor in good health (CMV status not recorded). Some clones in this sample may be carry-over from other donors' samples.

This clonotype was found many times. The J gene is TRBJ1-5, the V gene TRBV19; possibly TRBD1 for D (6 bases). Trimming shortened V by 6 bases and J by 5 bases, and 14 bases separated the two germline ends. Germline CDR1 reads LNHDA; CDR2 reads SQIVND (reference sequence). The CDR3 extends over 14 amino acids. The CDR3, as DNA: TGTGCCAGTAGGGGTTGGGGGGCGCATCAGCCCCAGCATTTT. It translates to CASRGWGAHQPQHF.

This clonotype was detected many times. V usage is TRBV19 and J usage is TRBJ2-1, with 8 bases aligning to TRBD2. V gave up 3 bases and J gave up 7 bases; unmatched junction bases: 11. The CDR3 is made up of 16 amino acids. Looked up from germline, CDR1 is LNHDA and CDR2 is SQIVND (reference sequence). CDR3 sequence reads: CASSIITGGPGNEQFF. The CDR3 region has the DNA TGTGCCAGTAGTATCATTACGGGAGGGCCGGGGAATGAGCAGTTCTTC.

This clonotype was picked up many times. The chain joins TRBV11-2 to TRBJ2-3, with 10 bases aligning to TRBD2. The junction had 8 bases not matched to a gene; V was cut back by 3 bases and J by 2 bases. The CDR3 has 17 residues. CDR1 is SGHAT, CDR2 FQNNGV, per germline. The CDR3: CASSLGTSAGATDTQYF. The CDR3 nucleotides read TGTGCCAGCAGCTTGGGGACTAGCGCCGGAGCCACAGATACGCAGTATTTT.

In this sample, this clonotype turned up a few times. The chain recombines TRBV4-2 with TRBJ2-1; D ambiguous. The CDR3 is made up of 16 amino acids. V lost 4 bases, J lost 0 bases, and 13 bases lay in between. Germline CDR1 is LGHNA and CDR2 is YNFKEQ. CDR3 sequence (DNA): TGTGCCAGCAGCCTGGCTGACGATAGCTCCTACAATGAGCAGTTCTTC. Its protein is CASSLADDSSYNEQFF.

This clonotype was observed a few times. V and J are TRBV12-3 or TRBV12-4 and TRBJ1-1; D not resolved. The CDR3 is made up of 14 amino acids. V lost 0 bases to trimming and J lost 1 base, with 6 bases between them. In nucleotides, the CDR3 is TGTGCCAGCAGTTTAGCCCCCGGGAACACTGAAGCTTTCTTT. It encodes CASSLAPGNTEAFF.

This clonotype has just one count. In nucleotides, the CDR3 is TGTGCCAGCAGTTCCCCCGGGACTACCAGGGGGCGGGAGCTGTTTTTT. It encodes CASSSPGTTRGRELFF. This chain uses TRBV27 with TRBJ2-2; perhaps TRBD1 as D (8 bases). The CDR3 loop spans 16 amino acids. Germline V lookup: CDR1 MNHEY, CDR2 SMNVEV (reference sequence). Trimming stripped 4 bases from V and 9 bases from J, with 21 bases between.

In this sample, this clonotype turned up a few times. The chain combines TRBV12-3 or TRBV12-4 with TRBJ1-1; D remains ambiguous. The CDR3 extends over 13 amino acids. Deletions cut 5 bases from V and 0 bases from J, with 7 bases between. The CDR3 is CASSESVNTEAFF. CDR3 coding DNA: TGTGCCAGCAGTGAGAGTGTGAACACTGAAGCTTTCTTT.

In its sample, this clonotype was seen a few times. The chain couples TRBV5-6 to TRBJ1-1; D unresolved. The CDR3 consists of 14 residues. CDR1 is SGHDT and CDR2 is YYEEEE in the germline V gene. The V gene lost 3 bases and the J gene lost 7 bases, with 16 bases spanning the gap. CDR3 loop: CASSSGGGFGEAFF. In DNA form, the CDR3 reads TGTGCCAGCAGCTCTGGCGGTGGGTTTGGTGAAGCTTTCTTT.

This clonotype appeared a few times. The chain links TRBV6-5 to TRBJ2-1; no clear D. CDR1 is MNHEY, CDR2 SVGAGI, per germline. The germline V and J ends were trimmed by 0 bases and 0 bases, with 9 bases remaining between them. This CDR3 spans 16 amino acids. For the CDR3, the DNA is TGTGCCAGCAGTTACTCGGGTAGCCGCTCCTACAATGAGCAGTTCTTC. This translates into CASSYSGSRSYNEQFF.

The V and J genes are TRBV20-1 and TRBJ1-1; D is uncertain. Trimming pared 6 bases from V and 12 bases from J, leaving 14 bases between. CDR1 and CDR2 (germline): DFQATT, SNEGSKA (reference sequence). The CDR3 spans 10 residues. The CDR3 DNA is TGCAGTGCCGACGAAGGTTTACCTTTCTTT. The encoded protein is CSADEGLPFF.

The sample holds many counts of this clonotype. The V call is TRBV7-2, the J call TRBJ2-5, with D tentatively TRBD1 (5 bases). Germline CDR1 reads SGHTA; CDR2 reads FQGNSA. V was cut by 7 bases and J by 5 bases, with 23 bases left in between. CDR3 length: 16 residues. CDR3: CASILGLRGTEETQYF. The CDR3 DNA reads TGTGCCAGCATCCTGGGCCTTAGGGGCACCGAGGAGACCCAGTACTTC.

This clonotype was found a few times. V is TRBV28 and J is TRBJ2-7; 12 nucleotides align to TRBD2. CDR3 length equals 21 residues. The V gene end was trimmed by 2 bases and the J gene end by 4 bases; junction bases not matched to a gene: 21. CDR1 is MDHEN and CDR2 is SYDVKM in the germline V gene. The CDR3 loop is CASSLLHPDRTSGASQYEQYF. The CDR3 nucleotides read TGTGCCAGCAGTTTACTTCACCCCGATCGGACTAGCGGGGCCTCTCAATACGAGCAGTACTTC.

This chain connects TRBV14 to TRBJ1-1; the D gene is possibly TRBD1 (5 bases). Germline V CDR1 and CDR2: SGHDN, FVKESK. V was pared by 1 base and J by 11 bases, with 11 bases between. The CDR3 covers 12 residues. DNA for the CDR3: TGTGCCAGCAGCCAAGCAGGGAGGGAGGCTTTCTTT. Its translation: CASSQAGREAFF.

In nucleotides, the CDR3 is TGCAGTGCTCCCGACCGAGACACCGGGGAGCTGTTTTTT. This translates into CSAPDRDTGELFF. The rearrangement links TRBV20-1 to TRBJ2-2; D gene uncertain. The CDR3 spans 13 residues. The V gene's germline CDR1 is DFQATT and CDR2 SNEGSKA (reference sequence). Trimming removed 5 bases at V and 3 bases at J, with 10 bases between.

The chain links TRBV24-1 to TRBJ1-5; tentative D call: TRBD1 (5 bases). There are 16 residues in the CDR3. V gave up 5 bases and J gave up 2 bases, with 15 bases separating them. Germline CDR1 reads KGHDR; CDR2 reads SFDVKD. CDR3 sequence reads: CATSVRNTGRNQPQHF. Here the CDR3 DNA reads TGTGCCACCAGTGTTAGAAACACAGGTCGCAATCAGCCCCAGCATTTT.

In this sample, this clonotype turned up many times. In DNA, the CDR3 is TGTGCCAGCAGTGAACGGTATTCAACCCGCTCTGGGGCCAACGTCCTGACTTTC. Its translation is CASSERYSTRSGANVLTF. The chain couples TRBV2 to TRBJ2-6; D ambiguous. This CDR3 is 18 amino acids long. CDR1 SNHLY and CDR2 FYNNEI come from the germline V gene. V was pared by 2 bases and J by 0 bases, with 14 bases between.

V and J are TRBV9 and TRBJ1-1; the match to TRBD1 covers 8 bases. Germline V gives CDR1 SGDLS, CDR2 YYNGEE. V lost 0 bases and J lost 5; bases outside the gene matches: 6. This CDR3 is 15 amino acids long. The CDR3 protein is CASSVGTGTGTEAFF. In DNA, the CDR3 is TGTGCCAGCAGCGTAGGTACAGGGACAGGAACTGAAGCTTTCTTT.

This clonotype came up a few times. This CDR3 is CASSAGRYEQYF. Here the CDR3 DNA reads TGTGCCAGCAGTGCCGGGCGGTACGAGCAGTACTTC. The chain carries TRBV2 and TRBJ2-7; D uncertain. Deletions cut 4 bases from V and 4 bases from J, with 8 bases between. There are 12 residues in the CDR3. Per the germline V gene, CDR1 is SNHLY and CDR2 is FYNNEI. Drawing the rest from reference TRBV2 and TRBJ2-7, the complete variable domain is EPEVTQTPSHQVTQMGQEVILRCVPISNHLYFYWYRQILGQKVEFLVSFYNNEISEKSEIFDDQFSVERPDGSNFTLKIRSTKLEDSAMYFCASSAGRYEQYFGPGTRLTVT.

This clonotype was seen a handful of times. The chain uses TRBV19 and TRBJ2-3; 7 nucleotides match TRBD2. CDR1 is LNHDA and CDR2 is SQIVND in the germline V gene (reference sequence). There are 14 residues in the CDR3. With 7 bases clipped from V and 5 bases from J, the junction kept 9 bases outside the gene matches. CDR3: CASNRAGREDTQYF. In DNA form, the CDR3 reads TGTGCCAGTAATAGGGCAGGGAGGGAAGATACGCAGTATTTT.

In this sample, this clonotype turned up many times. This rearrangement joins TRBV28 to TRBJ2-5; D uncertain. Trimming took off 3 bases at V and 5 bases at J, with 16 bases between the two ends. CDR1 and CDR2 (germline): MDHEN, SYDVKM. The CDR3 is 15 residues long. In DNA form, the CDR3 reads TGTGCCAGCAGTTTTGTTCGTGAGAAGATGGAGACCCAGTACTTC. Its translation: CASSFVREKMETQYF.

V usage is TRBV19 and J usage is TRBJ1-1; D unclear. Trimming shortened V by 6 bases and J by 1 base, and 21 bases separated the two germline ends. Germline CDR1 reads LNHDA; CDR2 reads SQIVND (reference sequence). The CDR3 length is 17 residues. The CDR3 is CASRRVFEGARNTEAFF. CDR3 in DNA: TGTGCCAGTAGAAGGGTTTTCGAGGGCGCACGGAACACTGAAGCTTTCTTT.

The V gene is TRBV27, the J gene TRBJ2-7; 9 nucleotides align to TRBD2. This CDR3 comprises 15 residues. V gave up 5 bases and J gave up 2 bases; unmatched junction bases: 7. Germline V gives CDR1 MNHEY, CDR2 SMNVEV (reference sequence). The CDR3 loop is CASSPNSGSPYEQYF. The CDR3 DNA sequence: TGTGCCAGCAGTCCCAATAGCGGGAGCCCCTACGAGCAGTACTTC.

This clonotype was detected a few times. The chain carries TRBV29-1 and TRBJ2-4, with no clear D. The germline V gene encodes CDR1 SQVTM and CDR2 ANQGSEA. V was shortened by 1 base and J by 0 bases, with 7 bases between the two germline ends. The CDR3 loop spans 14 amino acids. The CDR3 spells CSVEVKLAKNIQYF. DNA for the CDR3: TGCAGCGTTGAAGTGAAGCTAGCCAAAAACATTCAGTACTTC.

This clonotype was counted between two and nine times. The V and J genes are TRBV7-9 and TRBJ2-2; 7 bases are a match to TRBD1. The CDR3 sequence is 16 residues long. Germline CDR1 reads SEHNR; CDR2 reads FQNEAQ (reference sequence). V gave up 5 bases and J gave up 0 bases; unmatched junction bases: 6. For the CDR3, the DNA is TGTGCCAGCAGCCCAGCGACAGGGCCGAACACCGGGGAGCTGTTTTTT. This gives the protein CASSPATGPNTGELFF.